This is a list of T cell receptor beta chains from one sample in a study of blood T cell repertoires in COVID-19. Generated by immunoSEQ multiplex PCR, the TCRdb table keeps only in-frame clones and is missing some. Among roughly 140,000 clones listed, under 85% were seen once. What was sequenced was peripheral blood. These receptor sequences come from a human donor in a cohort sampled during active COVID-19. CDR3s include the opening cysteine and the closing phenylalanine or tryptophan. Fields, in order: D gene, J gene, CDR3 length, clone size, V gene, CDR3 protein, CDR3 DNA. The D gene is left open where the match is weak. Size values are once, few and many counts, or a class for expanded clones, and some rows have none.

>.|TRBJ1-2|13|.|TRBV9
CASSVDTDYGYTF
TGTGCCAGCAGCGTAGATACTGATTATGGCTACACCTTC
>.|TRBJ1-5|16|.|TRBV7-8
CASSFSGREARQPQHF
TGTGCCAGCAGCTTTTCCGGGAGGGAGGCGCGTCAGCCCCAGCATTTT
>.|TRBJ1-1|16|.|TRBV27
CASSLSPQGGNTEAFF
TGTGCCAGCAGTTTATCACCGCAGGGAGGGAACACTGAAGCTTTCTTT
>TRBD2|TRBJ2-1|16|.|TRBV7-2
CASSLVGGGPYNEQFF
TGTGCCAGCAGCTTAGTCGGCGGGGGTCCCTACAATGAGCAGTTCTTC
>.|TRBJ1-6|14|.|TRBV2
CASGSTGPNSPLHF
TGTGCCAGCGGATCGACAGGACCCAATTCACCCCTCCACTTT
>TRBD1|TRBJ1-6|17|few|TRBV3-1/TRBV3-2
CASTLLTTGTHNSPLHF
TGTGCCAGCACCCTTTTGACGACAGGGACCCATAATTCACCCCTCCACTTT
>.|TRBJ1-1|12|.|TRBV6-5
CASSLQGSEAFF
TGTGCCAGCAGCCTCCAGGGGTCTGAAGCTTTCTTT
>.|TRBJ1-2|12|.|TRBV5-1
CASSRSGEGYTF
TGCGCCAGCAGTCGTTCAGGGGAAGGCTACACCTTC
>.|TRBJ1-4|15|.|TRBV25-1
CASSEYLLSYEKLFF
TGTGCCAGCAGTGAATATCTTTTGAGCTATGAAAAACTGTTTTTT
>.|TRBJ2-6|17|.|TRBV10-1
CASRPRTVNSGANVLTF
TGCGCCAGCAGACCTAGGACAGTAAACTCTGGGGCCAACGTCCTGACTTTC
>.|TRBJ2-5|17|.|TRBV7-6
CASSLAVGSGLGETQYF
TGTGCCAGCAGCTTAGCGGTAGGAAGCGGCCTAGGAGAGACCCAGTACTTC
>.|TRBJ1-6|15|.|TRBV9
CASSPVTGIDSPLHF
TGTGCCAGCAGCCCAGTGACAGGAATCGATTCACCCCTCCACTTT
>.|TRBJ2-3|13|once|TRBV4-3
CASSQGATDTQYF
TGCGCCAGCAGCCAGGGAGCCACAGATACGCAGTATTTT
>TRBD1|TRBJ1-6|14|.|TRBV14
CASGPGTEYSPLHF
TGTGCCAGCGGACCCGGGACAGAATATTCACCCCTCCACTTT
>TRBD2|TRBJ2-5|16|.|TRBV9
CASSVAPTSGVETQYF
TGTGCCAGCAGCGTAGCCCCCACTAGCGGGGTAGAGACCCAGTACTTC
>.|TRBJ2-1|12|.|TRBV9
CASSVNSNEQFF
TGTGCCAGCAGCGTAAATAGCAATGAGCAGTTCTTC
>TRBD1|TRBJ1-1|15|.|TRBV19
CASSAQDRDATEAFF
TGTGCCAGTAGTGCCCAGGACAGGGATGCCACTGAAGCTTTCTTT
>TRBD1|TRBJ1-3|14|once|TRBV28
CASSFQAGGYTIYF
TGTGCCAGCAGTTTCCAGGCAGGGGGATACACCATATATTTT
>TRBD2|TRBJ2-1|14|.|TRBV5-5
CASMRGGLGNEQFF
TGTGCCAGCATGCGGGGGGGCCTGGGCAATGAGCAGTTCTTC
>TRBD1|TRBJ1-2|16|.|TRBV6-5
CASSYSAGTANYGYTF
TGTGCCAGCAGTTACTCGGCCGGGACAGCCAACTATGGCTACACCTTC
>.|TRBJ1-1|14|.|TRBV19
CASSIGGLKAEAFF
TGTGCCAGTAGTATTGGGGGACTAAAGGCTGAAGCTTTCTTT
>TRBD1|TRBJ2-7|15|few|TRBV5-5
CASSFSDRVDYEQYF
TGTGCCAGCAGCTTCTCTGACAGGGTGGACTACGAGCAGTACTTC
>TRBD1|TRBJ1-2|14|once|TRBV5-1
CASGGTGGGYGYTF
TGCGCCAGCGGGGGAACAGGGGGCGGCTATGGCTACACCTTC
>TRBD2|TRBJ2-5|16|.|TRBV18
CASSRGLAGSQETQYF
TGTGCCAGCTCACGCGGACTAGCGGGTAGCCAAGAGACCCAGTACTTC
>TRBD1|TRBJ2-7|17|.|TRBV9
CASSVAPSNRGPYEQYF
TGTGCCAGCAGCGTAGCCCCATCGAACAGGGGTCCCTACGAGCAGTACTTC
>.|TRBJ1-5|13|once|TRBV2
CASSVTPNQPQHF
TGTGCCAGCAGTGTAACACCGAATCAGCCCCAGCATTTT
>.|TRBJ2-1|15|.|TRBV5-1
CASSLGLSGYNEQFF
TGCGCCAGCAGCTTGGGACTCTCCGGGTACAATGAGCAGTTCTTC
>TRBD1|TRBJ1-6|15|many|TRBV7-2
CASSSPTGMDSPLHF
TGTGCCAGCAGCTCCCCGACAGGGATGGATTCACCCCTCCACTTT
>.|TRBJ2-1|11|.|TRBV20-1
CSASSRSDQFF
TGCAGTGCTAGTTCGAGGTCAGATCAGTTCTTC
>.|TRBJ2-3|15|.|TRBV6-5
CASSYRQGHSDTQYF
TGTGCCAGCAGTTACCGGCAGGGGCATTCGGATACGCAGTATTTT
>.|TRBJ1-2|13|.|TRBV28
CASLNRAVFGYTF
TGTGCCAGCTTAAACAGGGCTGTATTTGGCTACACCTTC
>.|TRBJ2-1|14|once|TRBV7-2
CASNLGAGYNEQFF
TGTGCCAGCAACTTAGGGGCGGGGTACAATGAGCAGTTCTTC
>.|TRBJ1-2|15|.|TRBV27
CASSLSAGGDYGYTF
TGTGCCAGCAGTTTATCAGCCGGGGGAGACTATGGCTACACCTTC
>.|TRBJ1-2|13|.|TRBV5-1
CASSSDGAYGYTF
TGCGCCAGCAGCTCAGACGGAGCCTATGGCTACACCTTC
>.|TRBJ1-1|16|.|TRBV2
CASSEETVSLNTEAFF
TGTGCCAGCAGTGAAGAGACAGTAAGCCTGAACACTGAAGCTTTCTTT
>.|TRBJ2-3|16|.|TRBV7-2
CASSLVIAVSTDTQYF
TGTGCCAGCAGCTTAGTTATAGCGGTTAGCACAGATACGCAGTATTTT
>TRBD2|TRBJ2-1|15|.|TRBV6-5
CASSRTSGGYNEQFF
TGTGCCAGCAGTAGGACTAGCGGGGGGTACAATGAGCAGTTCTTC
>TRBD1|TRBJ1-1|13|.|TRBV7-9
CASSTGAGTEAFF
TGTGCCAGCAGTACAGGGGCGGGCACTGAAGCTTTCTTT
>.|TRBJ2-6|14|.|TRBV28
CASTGFSGANVLTF
TGTGCCAGCACCGGGTTCTCTGGGGCCAACGTCCTGACTTTC
>TRBD2|TRBJ2-2|16|few|TRBV7-2
CASSLGGRGGPGELFF
TGTGCCAGCAGCTTAGGAGGACGGGGGGGCCCCGGGGAGCTGTTTTTT
>TRBD2|TRBJ2-5|14|.|TRBV2
CASNSGGAVETQYF
TGTGCCAGCAATAGCGGGGGGGCTGTCGAGACCCAGTACTTC
>TRBD2|TRBJ2-1|15|once|TRBV30
CAWTTSGGSYNEQFF
TGTGCCTGGACCACTAGCGGGGGAAGCTACAATGAGCAGTTCTTC
>.|TRBJ2-6|13|.|TRBV10-1
CAPRGSGANVLTF
TGCGCCCCCAGGGGCTCTGGGGCCAACGTCCTGACTTTC
>.|TRBJ1-2|17|once|TRBV4-3
CASSQDYWSAQFYGYTF
TGCGCCAGCAGCCAAGATTACTGGTCGGCACAGTTCTATGGCTACACCTTC
>.|TRBJ1-5|11|.|TRBV6-6
CASSFDRTMFF
TGTGCCAGCAGTTTCGACAGGACGATGTTTTTT